This is a list of T cell receptor beta chains from one sample in a study of blood T cell repertoires in COVID-19. Some clones are missing from TCRdb's copy, which holds only in-frame ones; the method was immunoSEQ multiplex PCR. Of some 30,000 clones listed, nearly 90% are singletons. The source material was peripheral blood. Receptors were obtained from a human donor with acute or convalescent COVID-19. The donor label of this sample is uncertain. Both conserved end residues are part of each CDR3. A D gene is named only where the DNA matches it firmly. Expanded clones are given a class, and other clones once, few, many or no size at all.

>NA|TRBV18|TRBJ1-4|TRBD1
TGTGCCAGCTCACCCGACAGGGGGCTGAATGAAAAACTGTTTTTT
CASSPDRGLNEKLFF
>NA|TRBV7-2|TRBJ1-3|NA
TGTGCCAGCAGCTTTGAGTCTTTCTCTGGAAACACCATATATTTT
CASSFESFSGNTIYF
>NA|TRBV29-1|TRBJ2-3|TRBD1
TGCAGCGTTGACCCACAGGGGAGCACAGATACGCAGTATTTT
CSVDPQGSTDTQYF
>NA|TRBV19|TRBJ1-4|NA
TGTGCCAGTAGTATATCCCCCCCGGGGAATAATGAAAAACTGTTTTTT
CASSISPPGNNEKLFF
>NA|TRBV30|TRBJ1-2|NA
TGTGCCTGGAACCCCGGCCGGAGATCTAACTATGGCTACACCTTC
CAWNPGRRSNYGYTF
>NA|TRBV24-1|TRBJ2-1|TRBD1
TGTGCCACCAGTGACTCCCCGGGACAGGGAAGGGACAATGAGCAGTTCTTC
CATSDSPGQGRDNEQFF
>few|TRBV5-4|TRBJ1-1|TRBD1
TGTGCCTACAAGGGACAGGGCTCCCCTGAAGCTTTCTTT
CAYKGQGSPEAFF
>NA|TRBV30|TRBJ2-7|NA
TGTGCCTGGAGAGCAGGGGTAGAGCAGTACTTC
CAWRAGVEQYF
>NA|TRBV5-1|TRBJ2-3|NA
TGCGCCAGCGAGGGGGATTTAGATACGCAGTATTTT
CASEGDLDTQYF
>NA|TRBV7-2|TRBJ1-3|NA
TGTGCCAGCAGCATTCAGGGGAGTATTGGAAACACCATATATTTT
CASSIQGSIGNTIYF
>NA|TRBV19|TRBJ2-3|TRBD2
TGTGCCAGTAGTATAGGACGGCTAGCGGGAACCACAGATACGCAGTATTTT
CASSIGRLAGTTDTQYF
>NA|TRBV18|TRBJ2-7|TRBD2
TGTGCCAGCTCACCCGGGACTAGCGGGAGTTACGAGCAGTACTTC
CASSPGTSGSYEQYF
>few|TRBV3-1/TRBV3-2|TRBJ2-1|NA
TGTGCCAGCAGCCAAGCTAGGAGTTTGGGCAATGAGCAGTTCTTC
CASSQARSLGNEQFF
>NA|TRBV24-1|TRBJ1-2|NA
TGTGCCACCAGTGAGGGACTGAACTATGGCTACACCTTC
CATSEGLNYGYTF
>once|TRBV4-3|TRBJ2-7|TRBD1
TGCGCCAGCAGCCAAGAGTCCGGGACAGGGGGCGGGGAGCAGTACTTC
CASSQESGTGGGEQYF
>once|TRBV3-1/TRBV3-2|TRBJ2-2|NA
TGTGCCAGCGCAAGAGGACAGTCAACCGGGGAGCTGTTTTTT
CASARGQSTGELFF
>few|TRBV4-3|TRBJ2-2|TRBD1
TGCGCCAGCAGCCAAGCCCAACAGGGGACCGGGGAGCTGTTTTTT
CASSQAQQGTGELFF
>NA|TRBV5-1|TRBJ2-5|TRBD2
TGCGCCAGCAGCCCACGAAGCGGGAGGGAAGAGACCCAGTACTTC
CASSPRSGREETQYF
>NA|TRBV27|TRBJ1-2|TRBD1
TGTGCCAGCAGTCTAGTTGGAACAGGGGGCTATGGCTACACCTTC
CASSLVGTGGYGYTF
>NA|TRBV27|TRBJ2-2|TRBD1
TGTGCCACCTCAGACCGGCCGGGACAGGGGAACACCGGGGAGCTGTTTTTT
CATSDRPGQGNTGELFF
>NA|TRBV12-3/TRBV12-4|TRBJ1-2|TRBD1
TGTGCCAGCAGCTTACAGGGGATATATGGCTACACCTTC
CASSLQGIYGYTF
>NA|TRBV2|TRBJ2-3|NA
TGTGCCAGCATTTGGGACCCTAGGGGGGATACGCAGTATTTT
CASIWDPRGDTQYF
>once|TRBV6-6|TRBJ2-3|TRBD2
TGTGCCAGCAGTTACAGAGCGGGGGGGCGTGAAGATACGCAGTATTTT
CASSYRAGGREDTQYF
>NA|TRBV10-1|TRBJ1-2|NA
TGCGCCAGCAGTCAGTCCCGGGGCTATGGCTACACCTTC
CASSQSRGYGYTF
>NA|TRBV18|TRBJ1-2|NA
TGTGCCAGCTCCCCTGGGGGGATCGGAGGCTACACCTTC
CASSPGGIGGYTF
>NA|TRBV19|TRBJ1-5|NA
TGTGCCAGTAGTACAAGGGAGGGTTTGGGCAATCAGCCCCAGCATTTT
CASSTREGLGNQPQHF
>NA|TRBV7-8|TRBJ1-4|TRBD1
TGTGCCAGCAGCTCGTATCGAGTCCCGGGACAGGCCCCGAATGAAAAACTGTTTTTT
CASSSYRVPGQAPNEKLFF
>NA|TRBV3-1/TRBV3-2|TRBJ1-2|TRBD1
TGTGCCAGCAGCCGAGAACAGGGGGTCTGGCTTTCTAACTATGGCTACACCTTC
CASSREQGVWLSNYGYTF
>NA|TRBV19|TRBJ2-1|TRBD1
TGTGCCAGTAGTATAGGGCAGGGGGCCGTCAGTGAGCAGTTCTTC
CASSIGQGAVSEQFF
>NA|TRBV11-2|TRBJ1-1|TRBD1
TGTGCCAGCAGCTGGGGGACAGGGGGTTACACTGAAGCTTTCTTT
CASSWGTGGYTEAFF
>NA|TRBV6-5|TRBJ1-2|NA
TGTGCCAGCAGCGGAGGACAGCCGAGTTCTTATGGCTACACCTTC
CASSGGQPSSYGYTF
>NA|TRBV6-6|TRBJ1-1|NA
TGTGCCAGTTTCCCCGGAGGGGAGAGGACTGAAGCTTTCTTT
CASFPGGERTEAFF
>NA|TRBV4-1|TRBJ1-2|TRBD1
TGCGCCAGCAGCCAACCTGGACAGGGTCGTGGCTACACCTTC
CASSQPGQGRGYTF
>NA|TRBV20-1|TRBJ1-2|NA
TGCAGTGTTTTTCGCAGGGATGGCTACACCTTC
CSVFRRDGYTF
>NA|TRBV19|TRBJ1-2|NA
TGTGCCAGTAGGGGCAGGAATAACTATGGCTACACCTTC
CASRGRNNYGYTF
>NA|TRBV7-8|TRBJ2-7|NA
TGTGCCAGCAGCCGGGACTTACCCCCTACCGAGCAGTACTTC
CASSRDLPPTEQYF
>NA|TRBV7-2|TRBJ2-7|NA
TGTGCCAGCAGCTTAGTAAAACAAAGCTACGAGCAGTACTTC
CASSLVKQSYEQYF
>NA|TRBV30|TRBJ2-2|NA
TGTGCCTGGAGCCCCAGGGTCAGGACCGGGGAGCTGTTTTTT
CAWSPRVRTGELFF
>NA|TRBV3-1/TRBV3-2|TRBJ1-1|TRBD1
TGTGCCAGCAGCCATCACCGGACAGGGGGAACTGAAGCTTTCTTT
CASSHHRTGGTEAFF
>NA|TRBV7-8|TRBJ2-3|NA
TGTGCCAGCAGCTTAGTAACGGGTCGGAGCACAGATACGCAGTATTTT
CASSLVTGRSTDTQYF
>NA|TRBV5-4|TRBJ1-1|TRBD1
TGTGCCAGCATGCGGGACAGGGGGCGCGTGAACACTGAAGCTTTCTTT
CASMRDRGRVNTEAFF
>medium-sized|TRBV19|TRBJ2-2|NA
TGTGCCAGTTGTAGGTTCAGGTCCCCGAACACCGGGGAGCTGTTTTTT
CASCRFRSPNTGELFF
>NA|TRBV6-1|TRBJ1-5|TRBD1
TGTGCCAGCAGTGAGGACAGGGTTGGCCAGCCCCAGCATTTT
CASSEDRVGQPQHF
>NA|TRBV6-5|TRBJ1-2|TRBD1
TGTGCCAGCAGTTCACCCGACAGGGCCCATTATGGCTACACCTTC
CASSSPDRAHYGYTF
>once|TRBV6-4|TRBJ1-2|TRBD1
TGTGCCAGCAGGGGGACAGGGGGCTTGGATGGCTACACCTTC
CASRGTGGLDGYTF